The present T cell receptor (beta chain) was sequenced within a study of memory CD4+ T cells and cytomegalovirus serostatus. On the study more broadly: This sample comes from healthy Belgian adults, under 10 CMV seropositive, 24 seronegative. Whole-study results and caveats: CMV serostatus prediction reached median AUC about 0.95, or 0.9 with US-trained model.

Per the original data handling: After removing out-of-frame reads, over 2 million distinct TCRbeta sequences remained. Sequenced by immunoSEQ multiplex PCR; TCRdb stores in-frame clones only, minus some. V and J calls and clone size follow that table, whereas D and trimming were derived from the DNA. The data show tens of thousands of clones, under 90% seen once. As concerns this clone: Its antigen is unknown.

Germline trimming cut 6 bases from V and 6 bases from J; bases unmatched to any gene: 10. The length of the CDR3 is 14 residues. Germline CDR1 and CDR2: MDHEN and SYDVKM. Single viable CD3+CD4+CD8-CD45RO+ cells were sorted as the memory CD4+ T cells. The chain is built from TRBV28 and TRBJ2-7, with 8 nucleotides matching TRBD2. The clonotype comes from an adult in good health and CMV-seronegative. Sequencing was carried out using memory CD4+ T cells from blood. In DNA, the CDR3 is TGTGCCAGCAGACCGCCGGGGGGGGCTCCCGAGCAGTACTTC. This encodes CASRPPGGAPEQYF. Full variable domain (remainder filled in from reference TRBV28 and TRBJ2-7): DVKVTQSSRYLVKRTGEKVFLECVQDMDHENMFWYRQDPGLGLRLIYFSYDVKMKEKGDIPEGYSVSREKKERFSLILESASTNQTSMYLCASRPPGGAPEQYFGPGTRLTVT.